This T cell receptor (beta chain) was documented in a study of blood T cell repertoires in COVID-19. The CDR3 contains 15 residues. Germline V CDR1 and CDR2: SGHAT, FQNNGV. V was shortened by 0 bases and J by 8 bases, with 14 bases between the two germline ends. The repertoire was sequenced with immunoSEQ multiplex PCR; TCRdb's copy has only in-frame clones and lacks some. Of approximately 120,000 clones in the sample, approximately 80% were seen once. The chain couples TRBV11-2 to TRBJ2-1; D gene unclear. This TCR was recovered from a human donor in a cohort sampled during active COVID-19. The source material was peripheral blood. CDR3 amino acids: CASSLDGSRRHEQFF. The CDR3 DNA is TGTGCCAGCAGCTTAGATGGAAGTAGGCGGCATGAGCAGTTCTTC.